The 20 T cell receptor beta chains in this list originate from one sample, sequenced in a study of PD-1 blockade in classical Hodgkin lymphoma. Only in-frame clones appear in the TCRdb table, and some are missing; sequencing was by immunoSEQ multiplex PCR. Among just over 50,000 clones listed, just under 75% were seen once. All patients relapsed after autologous stem cell transplantation, and brentuximab vedotin exposure varied. This material consisted of peripheral blood mononuclear cells (PBMCs), taken before the second cycle of nivolumab. The receptor set was obtained from a human donor with classical Hodgkin lymphoma.

V usage is TRBV19 and J usage is TRBJ1-1; no reliable D call. The V and J ends lost 5 bases and 0 bases respectively, with 16 bases between them. The CDR3 is 16 amino acids. Germline V gene sequence: CDR1 LNHDA, CDR2 SQIVND (reference sequence). CDR3 sequence reads: CASSPPGYPMNTEAFF. The CDR3, as DNA: TGTGCCAGTAGTCCCCCCGGGTACCCCATGAACACTGAAGCTTTCTTT. Filled out from reference TRBV19 and TRBJ1-1, the complete variable domain reads DGGITQSPKYLFRKEGQNVTLSCEQNLNHDAMYWYRQDPGQGLRLIYYSQIVNDFQKGDIAEGYSVSREKKESFPLTVTSAQKNPTAFYLCASSPPGYPMNTEAFFGQGTRLTVV.

The CDR3 reads CASSQDRLGGNTIYF. CDR3 DNA: TGTGCCAGCAGCCAAGACAGGCTTGGTGGAAACACCATATATTTT. The chain uses TRBV4-2 and TRBJ1-3, with D uncertain. From germline, CDR1 is LGHNA and CDR2 YNFKEQ. V lost 0 bases, J lost 3 bases, and 9 bases lay in between. The CDR3 is made up of 15 amino acids.

This clone appeared once. The chain has TRBV30 and TRBJ1-4; D may be TRBD1 (5 bases). Germline V gene sequence: CDR1 GTSNPN, CDR2 SVGIG (reference sequence). V was cut by 1 base and J by 7 bases, with 13 bases left in between. CDR3 size: 14 residues. The CDR3: CAWSARWGGEKLFF. The CDR3, as DNA: TGTGCCTGGAGTGCCAGATGGGGGGGTGAAAAACTGTTTTTT.

The rearrangement joins TRBV18 to TRBJ1-1; 7 bases align to TRBD1. This CDR3 has 14 residues. Germline V gene data show CDR1 as KGHSH and CDR2 as LQKENI. The V segment lost 6 bases and the J segment 1 base; nucleotides outside the gene matches: 5. Here the CDR3 reads CASSQGTANTEAFF. CDR3 nucleotide sequence: TGTGCCAGCTCCCAGGGGACAGCGAACACTGAAGCTTTCTTT.

The genes are TRBV5-6 and TRBJ2-1; weak D call: TRBD1 (5 bases). This CDR3 has 14 residues. The V and J ends lost 7 bases and 8 bases respectively, with 19 bases between them. Germline values: CDR1 SGHDT, CDR2 YYEEEE. In nucleotides, the CDR3 is TGTGCCAGCGCCCCGACCTGTAGGGGCGATGAGCAGTTCTTC. Its translation: CASAPTCRGDEQFF. Variable domain in full (rest from reference TRBV5-6 and TRBJ2-1): DAGVTQSPTHLIKTRGQQVTLRCSPKSGHDTVSWYQQALGQGPQFIFQYYEEEERQRGNFPDRFSGHQFPNYSSELNVNALLLGDSALYLCASAPTCRGDEQFFGPGTRLTVL.

For this clone: The sample contains more than one DNA sequence encoding this CDR3. V gene TRBV25-1 combines with J gene TRBJ1-2; 9 bases are shared with TRBD1. The CDR3 contains 17 residues. CDR1 MGHDK and CDR2 SYGVNS come from the germline V gene. Unmatched junction bases numbered 11, after V lost 2 bases and J lost 4 bases. The CDR3 region is CASSEVGPGQGPYGYTF. The CDR3 coding sequence is TGTGCCAGCAGTGAAGTAGGACCGGGACAGGGCCCCTATGGCTACACCTTC.

This clone was detected only a few times. The genes are TRBV5-8 and TRBJ1-1, with unresolved D. Per the germline V gene, CDR1 is SGHTS and CDR2 is YDEGEE. Trimming pared 0 bases from V and 0 bases from J, leaving 12 bases between. The CDR3 runs 16 residues. CDR3 in amino acids: CASSLGAAFMNTEAFF. DNA for the CDR3: TGTGCCAGCAGCTTGGGTGCAGCATTCATGAACACTGAAGCTTTCTTT.

The gene calls are TRBV18 and TRBJ1-1, with a tentative D call TRBD1 (5 bases). V was clipped by 2 bases and J by 1 base, with 14 bases between them. The CDR3 runs 16 residues. From germline, CDR1 is KGHSH and CDR2 LQKENI. CDR3 sequence (DNA): TGTGCCAGCTCACCATCGGCAAGGGGACCGAACACTGAAGCTTTCTTT. Translated, it gives CASSPSARGPNTEAFF.

V usage is TRBV5-6 and J usage is TRBJ1-2; TRBD1 might be the D (5 bases). Germline CDR1 is SGHDT and CDR2 is YYEEEE. The CDR3 runs to 15 residues. The V and J ends lost 4 bases and 4 bases respectively, with 17 bases between them. This CDR3 is CASSRVAGRTYGYTF. In nucleotides, the CDR3 is TGTGCCAGCAGCCGCGTGGCAGGGAGGACCTATGGCTACACCTTC.

The J gene is TRBJ2-7, the V gene TRBV7-9; 10 bases are shared with TRBD1. Germline-derived CDR1 and CDR2 are SEHNR and FQNEAQ (reference sequence). The V gene end was trimmed by 3 bases and the J gene end by 5 bases; junction bases not matched to a gene: 4. The CDR3 contains 14 residues. The CDR3 DNA is TGTGCCAGCAGCTTGGGACAGGGGAGCCACGAGCAGTACTTC. Its translation: CASSLGQGSHEQYF.

This chain joins TRBV5-4 and TRBJ1-2; tentatively, D is TRBD1 (6 bases). Germline V gene sequence: CDR1 SGHNT, CDR2 YYREEE (reference sequence). V dropped 4 bases and J dropped 4 bases, with 11 bases sitting between them. The CDR3 totals 13 residues. The CDR3 nucleotides are TGTGCCAGCAGCCGGGACATTCGCTATGGCTACACCTTC. It is translated as CASSRDIRYGYTF.

The chain uses TRBV11-3 and TRBJ1-2; D unclear. Trimming pared 2 bases from V and 4 bases from J, leaving 20 bases between. This CDR3 is 17 amino acids long. CDR1 SGHNT and CDR2 YENEEA come from the germline V gene. CDR3 amino acids: CASSLWGLAGLVYGYTF. CDR3 DNA sequence: TGTGCCAGCAGCTTATGGGGATTAGCAGGACTGGTCTATGGCTACACCTTC.

The chain has TRBV14 and TRBJ2-3; TRBD2 matches at 15 bases. Germline lookup yields CDR1 SGHDN and CDR2 FVKESK. The CDR3 spans 21 residues. Trimming removed 2 bases from V and 4 bases from J; junction bases left unmatched: 16. CDR3 residues: CASSQTLGLAGGPHDADTQYF. Here the CDR3 DNA reads TGTGCCAGCAGCCAAACCCTTGGACTAGCGGGAGGGCCCCATGATGCAGATACGCAGTATTTT.

V is TRBV27 and J is TRBJ2-1, with TRBD2 identical over 7 bases. The CDR3 is 16 residues long. The junction had 13 bases not matched to a gene; V was cut back by 5 bases and J by 6 bases. CDR1 is MNHEY and CDR2 is SMNVEV in the germline V gene (reference sequence). The CDR3 DNA sequence: TGTGCCAGCAGTCCTCTCCCTGGGGGAGGGTCCAATGAGCAGTTCTTC. Translating gives CASSPLPGGGSNEQFF.

This clone appeared a few times. This chain connects TRBV7-8 to TRBJ1-1, with 7 bases fitting TRBD1. Germline CDR1 and CDR2: SGHVS and FQNEAQ. The CDR3 consists of 16 residues. Germline trimming cut 3 bases from V and 8 bases from J; bases unmatched to any gene: 15. The CDR3 here is CASSFGQGVLIIEAFF. As DNA, the CDR3 is TGTGCCAGCAGCTTTGGTCAGGGGGTTTTGATAATAGAAGCTTTCTTT.

V and J are TRBV30 and TRBJ2-2; 13 bases line up with TRBD2. CDR1 is GTSNPN and CDR2 is SVGIG in the germline V gene (reference sequence). The length of the CDR3 is 15 residues. With 5 bases clipped from V and 8 bases from J, the junction kept 8 bases outside the gene matches. The chain's CDR3 is CAWAGLAGVTGELFF. CDR3 sequence (DNA): TGTGCCTGGGCTGGACTAGCGGGAGTTACTGGGGAGCTGTTTTTT.

This clone was picked up a small number of times. The V gene is TRBV6-5, the J gene TRBJ1-5, with D uncertain. Deletions cut 5 bases from V and 0 bases from J, with 8 bases between. The CDR3 runs to 14 residues. Germline V gene sequence: CDR1 MNHEY, CDR2 SVGAGI. The CDR3 loop reads CASSDGYSNQPQHF. The CDR3, as DNA: TGTGCCAGCAGTGACGGATATAGCAATCAGCCCCAGCATTTT.

The V gene is TRBV30, the J gene TRBJ2-2; no clear D gene. CDR3 length: 13 amino acids. CDR1 and CDR2 (germline): GTSNPN, SVGIG (reference sequence). Trimming took 2 bases from V and 5 from J, leaving 9 bases between them. The CDR3 reads CAWSPMGTGELFF. The DNA of the CDR3 is TGTGCCTGGAGTCCCATGGGGACCGGGGAGCTGTTTTTT.

CDR3 protein: CASSIRRLARGYTF. The CDR3 DNA reads as TGTGCCAGTAGTATCCGACGGCTGGCGAGGGGCTACACCTTC. The chain uses TRBV19 and TRBJ1-2; D remains ambiguous. The germline gives CDR1 LNHDA, CDR2 SQIVND (reference sequence). The CDR3 is 14 residues long. Trimming cost V 3 bases and J 8 bases, with 16 bases left between them.

The gene calls are TRBV25-1 and TRBJ2-6; D call uncertain. The length of the CDR3 is 18 residues. Trimming pared 5 bases from V and 0 bases from J, leaving 17 bases between. In germline, CDR1 is MGHDK, CDR2 SYGVNS. The CDR3 loop is CASSRYIPIASGANVLTF. CDR3 sequence (DNA): TGTGCCAGCAGTAGATACATTCCTATCGCCTCTGGGGCCAACGTCCTGACTTTC.